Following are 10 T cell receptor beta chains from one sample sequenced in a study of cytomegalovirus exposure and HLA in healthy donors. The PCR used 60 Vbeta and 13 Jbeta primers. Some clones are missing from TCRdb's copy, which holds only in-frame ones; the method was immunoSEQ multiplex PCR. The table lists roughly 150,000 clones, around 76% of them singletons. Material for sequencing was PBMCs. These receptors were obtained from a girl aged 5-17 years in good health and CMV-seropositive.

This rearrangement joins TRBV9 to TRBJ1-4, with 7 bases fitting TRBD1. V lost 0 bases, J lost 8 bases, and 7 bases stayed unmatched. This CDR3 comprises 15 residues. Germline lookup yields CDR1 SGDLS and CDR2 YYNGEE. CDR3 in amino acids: CASSVALTGEEKLFF. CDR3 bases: TGTGCCAGCAGCGTAGCGTTAACAGGGGAGGAAAAACTGTTTTTT. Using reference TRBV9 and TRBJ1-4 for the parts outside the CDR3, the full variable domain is DSGVTQTPKHLITATGQRVTLRCSPRSGDLSVYWYQQSLDQGLQFLIQYYNGEERAKGNILERFSAQQFPDLHSELNLSSLELGDSALYFCASSVALTGEEKLFFGSGTQLSVL.

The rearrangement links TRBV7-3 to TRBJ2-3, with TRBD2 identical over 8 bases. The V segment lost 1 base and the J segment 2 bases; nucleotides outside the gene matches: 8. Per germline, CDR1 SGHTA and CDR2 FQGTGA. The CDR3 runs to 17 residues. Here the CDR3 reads CASSLRSKRGYTDTQYF. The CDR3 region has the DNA TGTGCCAGCAGCTTAAGGTCGAAGCGGGGGTACACAGATACGCAGTATTTT. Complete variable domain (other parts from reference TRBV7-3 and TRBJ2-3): GAGVSQTPSNKVTEKGKYVELRCDPISGHTALYWYRQSLGQGPEFLIYFQGTGAADDSGLPNDRFFAVRPEGSVSTLKIQRTERGDSAVYLCASSLRSKRGYTDTQYFGPGTRLTVL.

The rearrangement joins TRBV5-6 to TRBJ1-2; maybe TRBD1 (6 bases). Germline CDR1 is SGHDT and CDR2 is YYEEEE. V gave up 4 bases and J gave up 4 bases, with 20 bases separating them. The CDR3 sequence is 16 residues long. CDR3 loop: CASSAKRWGRVYGYTF. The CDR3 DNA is TGTGCCAGCAGCGCGAAGCGTTGGGGGCGAGTCTATGGCTACACCTTC.

DNA of the CDR3: TGTGCCAGCAGGAAGACAGGCTCCTACGAGCAGTACTTC. Amino acids: CASRKTGSYEQYF. V gene TRBV6-6 combines with J gene TRBJ2-7, with a tentative D call TRBD1 (6 bases). V gave up 6 bases and J gave up 0 bases, with 9 bases separating them. CDR3 length: 13 amino acids. Germline CDR1 is MNHNY and CDR2 is SVGAGI (reference sequence).

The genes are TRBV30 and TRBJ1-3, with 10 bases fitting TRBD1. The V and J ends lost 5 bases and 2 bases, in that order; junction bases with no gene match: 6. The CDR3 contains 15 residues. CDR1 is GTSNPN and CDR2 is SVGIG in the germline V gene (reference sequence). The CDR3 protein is CAWGRQGATGNTIYF. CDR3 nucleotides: TGTGCCTGGGGCAGACAGGGGGCCACTGGAAACACCATATATTTT.

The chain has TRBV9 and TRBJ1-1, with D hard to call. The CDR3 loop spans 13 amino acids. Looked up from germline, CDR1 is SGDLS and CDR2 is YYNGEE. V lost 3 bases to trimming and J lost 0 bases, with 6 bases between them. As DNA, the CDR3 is TGTGCCAGCAGCGGCGGTATGAACACTGAAGCTTTCTTT. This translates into CASSGGMNTEAFF.

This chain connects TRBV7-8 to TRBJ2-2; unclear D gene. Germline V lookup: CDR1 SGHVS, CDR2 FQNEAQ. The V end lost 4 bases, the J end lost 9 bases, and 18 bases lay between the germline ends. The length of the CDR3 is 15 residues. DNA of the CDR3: TGTGCCAGCAGCTCCCTAGACCCTCGGGTCCGGGAGCTGTTTTTT. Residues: CASSSLDPRVRELFF.

DNA of the CDR3: TGTGCCAGCAGCCCCCTTTCTGGGGCAGCGAAACTTTATGGCTACACCTTC. It is translated as CASSPLSGAAKLYGYTF. This chain connects TRBV7-9 to TRBJ1-2; the D gene is possibly TRBD1 (5 bases). CDR1 and CDR2 (germline): SEHNR, FQNEAQ (reference sequence). V lost 5 bases and J 5 bases, leaving 24 bases between the germline ends. The CDR3 has 17 residues.

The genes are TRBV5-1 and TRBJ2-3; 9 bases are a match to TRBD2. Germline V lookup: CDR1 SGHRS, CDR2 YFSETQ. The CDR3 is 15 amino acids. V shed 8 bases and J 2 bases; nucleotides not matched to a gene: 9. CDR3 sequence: CASSSSGADTDTQYF. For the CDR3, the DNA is TGCGCCAGTTCTTCTAGCGGGGCTGACACAGATACGCAGTATTTT.

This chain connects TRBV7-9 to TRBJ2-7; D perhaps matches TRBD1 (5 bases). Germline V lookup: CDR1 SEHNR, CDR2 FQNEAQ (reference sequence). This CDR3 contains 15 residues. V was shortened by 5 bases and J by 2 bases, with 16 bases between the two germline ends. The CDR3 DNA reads TGTGCCAGCAGCGGCGACAGAAACCTTACCTACGAGCAGTACTTC. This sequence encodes CASSGDRNLTYEQYF.